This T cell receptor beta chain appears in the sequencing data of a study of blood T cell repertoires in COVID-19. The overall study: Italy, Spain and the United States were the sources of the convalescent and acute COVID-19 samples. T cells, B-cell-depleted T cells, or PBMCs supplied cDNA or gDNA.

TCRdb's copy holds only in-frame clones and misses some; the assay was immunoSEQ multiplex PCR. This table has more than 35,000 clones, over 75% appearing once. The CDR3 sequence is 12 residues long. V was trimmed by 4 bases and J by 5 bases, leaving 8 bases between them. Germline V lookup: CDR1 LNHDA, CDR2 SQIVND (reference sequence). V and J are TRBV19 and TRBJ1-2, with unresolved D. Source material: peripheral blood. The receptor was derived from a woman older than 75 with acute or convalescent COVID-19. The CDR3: CASSNTGYGYTF. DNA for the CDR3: TGTGCCAGTAGTAATACGGGTTATGGCTACACCTTC.